The clone carrying this T cell receptor beta chain was seen a single time. Cohort placement rested on clinical history that participants reported themselves. The data stem from a study of blood T cell repertoires in COVID-19. The method was immunoSEQ multiplex PCR; TCRdb's version includes in-frame clones alone and lacks a portion of them. The sample shows a few hundred thousand clones, around nine tenths of them seen only once. V was cut by 0 bases and J by 4 bases, with 15 bases left in between. Germline loops: CDR1 GTSNPN, CDR2 SVGIG (reference sequence). The CDR3 spans 15 residues. Source material: PBMCs or T cells enriched from blood (not recorded which). The receptor was isolated from a woman aged 40 to 55 who had been exposed to COVID-19. V gene TRBV30 combines with J gene TRBJ2-5; D is unclear. The CDR3 region has the DNA TGTGCCTGGAGTGTGGGCGTGGCAGGTCGAGAGACCCAGTACTTC. It translates to CAWSVGVAGRETQYF.